These 21 T cell receptor beta chains were all obtained from the same sample, sequenced in a study of OX40 agonist ivuxolimab in advanced cancers. The data were produced by immunoSEQ multiplex PCR, yet TCRdb's version contains in-frame clones alone and is incomplete. Among around 66,000 clones, around 82% were seen once, and the ten largest hold approximately 4.8%. This specimen was CD4+ or CD8+ T cells sorted from blood, taken in a trial of the OX40 agonist ivuxolimab. The receptors shown here come from an adult with an advanced solid tumor such as melanoma, head and neck, liver or kidney cancer.

This chain links TRBV12-5 with TRBJ2-7; no clear D. CDR1 is LGHNT, CDR2 FRNRAP, per germline. This CDR3 contains 11 residues. The V end was cut by 7 bases, the J end by 3 bases, with 7 bases between. The DNA of the CDR3 is TGTGCTAGTGCGGAGAACTACGAGCAGTACTTC. This translates into CASAENYEQYF.

V is TRBV5-8 and J is TRBJ2-7; TRBD1 agrees at 11 bases. V gave up 2 bases and J gave up 7 bases; unmatched junction bases: 8. The CDR3 contains 15 residues. CDR1 and CDR2 from the germline V gene are SGHTS and YDEGEE. The chain's CDR3 is CASSLPIGTGGEQYF. Here the CDR3 DNA reads TGTGCCAGCAGCTTACCTATCGGGACAGGGGGAGAGCAGTACTTC.

This chain's CDR3 is CASSVGQGSYNEQFF. The CDR3 DNA sequence: TGTGCCAGCAGCGTAGGACAGGGCTCCTACAATGAGCAGTTCTTC. This sequence joins TRBV9 and TRBJ2-1; TRBD1 agrees at 7 bases. The CDR3 has 15 residues. The germline V gene has CDR1 SGDLS and CDR2 YYNGEE. J was trimmed by 0 bases and V by 0 bases; bases with no gene match: 0.

This clone was found once. The gene calls are TRBV19 and TRBJ2-3, with no clear D. The CDR3 sequence is 14 residues long. Germline CDR1 and CDR2: LNHDA and SQIVND (reference sequence). V shed 5 bases and J shed 1 base, with 10 bases lying between them. The CDR3 is CASSFRVGTDTQYF. CDR3 DNA: TGTGCCAGTAGTTTCCGGGTCGGCACAGATACGCAGTATTTT. Complete variable domain (other parts from reference TRBV19 and TRBJ2-3): DGGITQSPKYLFRKEGQNVTLSCEQNLNHDAMYWYRQDPGQGLRLIYYSQIVNDFQKGDIAEGYSVSREKKESFPLTVTSAQKNPTAFYLCASSFRVGTDTQYFGPGTRLTVL.

Comment on this clone: The same CDR3 is also encoded by other DNA sequences in this sample. The chain joins TRBV18 to TRBJ2-3; D unclear. The germline V gene has CDR1 KGHSH and CDR2 LQKENI. This CDR3 is 14 amino acids long. V was pared by 2 bases and J by 0 bases, with 6 bases between. CDR3 loop: CASSPIDSTDTQYF. The CDR3 nucleotides read TGTGCCAGCTCACCAATTGACAGCACAGATACGCAGTATTTT.

J is TRBJ2-1 and V is TRBV6-5, with 9 bases lining up with TRBD2. CDR1 and CDR2 (germline): MNHEY, SVGAGI. CDR3 length equals 15 residues. V gave up 0 bases and J gave up 5 bases; unmatched junction bases: 2. Here the CDR3 reads CASSYSAGGHNEQFF. The CDR3 DNA sequence: TGTGCCAGCAGTTACTCGGCGGGGGGGCACAATGAGCAGTTCTTC.

This chain uses TRBV25-1 with TRBJ1-1; 7 positions match TRBD1. The V gene's germline CDR1 is MGHDK and CDR2 SYGVNS. The CDR3 consists of 14 residues. With 7 bases clipped from V and 5 bases from J, the junction kept 10 bases outside the gene matches. CDR3 bases: TGTGCCAGCACCCAGGAGGGGGCTAGGACTGAAGCTTTCTTT. Residues: CASTQEGARTEAFF.

The J gene is TRBJ1-4, the V gene TRBV5-1; D uncertain. Germline CDR1 is SGHRS and CDR2 is YFSETQ. The CDR3 is made up of 15 amino acids. The V and J ends lost 0 bases and 7 bases respectively, with 13 bases between them. CDR3 DNA sequence: TGCGCCAGCAGCTTGGAAGGGATATCTCGTGAAAAACTGTTTTTT. It specifies CASSLEGISREKLFF.

This clone has a handful of counts. Other nucleotide sequences from this sample produce the same CDR3. The rearrangement joins TRBV2 to TRBJ1-2, with TRBD1 matching 8 bases. Germline V gene sequence: CDR1 SNHLY, CDR2 FYNNEI. This CDR3 comprises 14 residues. The V segment lost 7 bases and the J segment 1 base; nucleotides outside the gene matches: 5. In DNA, the CDR3 is TGTGCCAGCACGGGACAGGTCCTTAACTATGGCTACACCTTC. Its protein is CASTGQVLNYGYTF.

This clone has only one observation. The chain carries TRBV28 and TRBJ2-7; 11 bases fit TRBD2. V was clipped by 7 bases and J by 6 bases; unmatched bases: 8. The CDR3 extends over 14 amino acids. Germline loops: CDR1 MDHEN, CDR2 SYDVKM. The CDR3 sequence is CASNVAGGMLEQYF. DNA of the CDR3: TGTGCCAGCAACGTAGCGGGGGGGATGCTCGAGCAGTACTTC.

V usage is TRBV25-1 and J usage is TRBJ1-1, with D maybe TRBD1 (5 bases). Trimming stripped 6 bases from V and 9 bases from J, with 20 bases between. Per the germline V gene, CDR1 is MGHDK and CDR2 is SYGVNS. The CDR3 consists of 14 residues. The CDR3 protein is CASRQETSGGKAFF. The CDR3 DNA reads TGTGCCAGCAGGCAAGAGACATCGGGGGGAAAAGCTTTCTTT.

V is TRBV29-1 and J is TRBJ1-1; D ambiguous. V was cut by 7 bases and J by 0 bases, with 15 bases left in between. This CDR3 has 14 amino acids. Germline CDR1 and CDR2: SQVTM and ANQGSEA. The CDR3, as DNA: TGCAGCGGCCGGGCCGGGATCTTGAACACTGAAGCTTTCTTT. Residues: CSGRAGILNTEAFF.

This clone showed up just once. The chain combines TRBV27 with TRBJ2-7; 7 positions agree with TRBD1. After removal of 8 bases from V and 4 bases from J, the junction contained 8 bases not matched to a gene. Germline loops: CDR1 MNHEY, CDR2 SMNVEV (reference sequence). The CDR3 length is 13 residues. CDR3 protein: CASWMQGEYEQYF. In DNA, the CDR3 is TGTGCCAGCTGGATGCAGGGGGAGTACGAGCAGTACTTC.

V is TRBV19 and J is TRBJ1-6; D might be TRBD1 (5 bases). The ends were cut back, 3 bases at V and 0 bases at J, with 15 bases in the middle. CDR1 is LNHDA and CDR2 is SQIVND in the germline V gene (reference sequence). The CDR3 extends over 18 amino acids. In DNA, the CDR3 is TGTGCCAGTAGTATGTCGGGACTCCGGAGCTCCTATAATTCACCCCTCCACTTT. It encodes CASSMSGLRSSYNSPLHF. The entire variable domain, with the rest obtained from reference TRBV19 and TRBJ1-6, is as follows: DGGITQSPKYLFRKEGQNVTLSCEQNLNHDAMYWYRQDPGQGLRLIYYSQIVNDFQKGDIAEGYSVSREKKESFPLTVTSAQKNPTAFYLCASSMSGLRSSYNSPLHFGNGTRLTVT.

The CDR3 is CASSLSAGGYGYTF. CDR3 DNA: TGTGCCAGCAGTTTATCGGCAGGGGGCTATGGCTACACCTTC. The chain links TRBV28 to TRBJ1-2; TRBD1 aligns across 7 bases. V was clipped by 1 base and J by 4 bases; unmatched bases: 3. Germline V gene data show CDR1 as MDHEN and CDR2 as SYDVKM. There are 14 residues in the CDR3.

CDR3 sequence: CASRLGATNEKLFF. The DNA for the CDR3 is TGCGCCAGCAGGCTGGGTGCAACTAATGAAAAACTGTTTTTT. This chain links TRBV10-1 with TRBJ1-4; no definite D call. CDR1 is WNHNN and CDR2 is SYGVQD in the germline V gene (reference sequence). Trimming stripped 6 bases from V and 0 bases from J, with 8 bases between. This CDR3 contains 14 residues.

The CDR3 region has the DNA TGTGCCAGTAGTGTTCAGGGTAGCCCTGAAGCTTTCTTT. Encoded protein: CASSVQGSPEAFF. The chain joins TRBV19 to TRBJ1-1, with D possibly being TRBD1 (5 bases). The CDR3 is 13 residues long. Germline values: CDR1 LNHDA, CDR2 SQIVND (reference sequence). V was trimmed by 5 bases and J by 6 bases, leaving 13 bases between them. Full variable domain (outside the CDR3, taken from reference TRBV19 and TRBJ1-1): DGGITQSPKYLFRKEGQNVTLSCEQNLNHDAMYWYRQDPGQGLRLIYYSQIVNDFQKGDIAEGYSVSREKKESFPLTVTSAQKNPTAFYLCASSVQGSPEAFFGQGTRLTVV.

V and J are TRBV10-2 and TRBJ2-7; 10 bases are a match to TRBD1. The length of the CDR3 is 16 residues. The germline V gene encodes CDR1 WSHSY and CDR2 SAAADI. V shed 7 bases, J shed 7 bases, and the junction held 16 bases outside the gene matches. DNA of the CDR3: TGCGCCAGCAAACTCGCCCCGGGACAGGGGATAATGGAGCAGTACTTC. As protein: CASKLAPGQGIMEQYF.

DNA for the CDR3: TGCGCCAGCAGCCAAGAACAGGTACCGAACACTGAAGCTTTCTTT. Its protein product is CASSQEQVPNTEAFF. The gene calls are TRBV4-1 and TRBJ1-1; TRBD1 is a possible D gene (5 bases). The ends were cut back, 0 bases at V and 1 base at J, with 9 bases in the middle. The germline CDR1 and CDR2 sequences are MGHRA and YSYEKL. The CDR3 totals 15 residues.

CDR3 protein: CASSGTANTGELFF. In DNA, the CDR3 is TGTGCCAGCTCAGGGACAGCGAACACCGGGGAGCTGTTTTTT. The genes are TRBV18 and TRBJ2-2, with 7 bases lining up with TRBD1. The germline V gene encodes CDR1 KGHSH and CDR2 LQKENI. V gave up 5 bases and J gave up 0 bases; unmatched junction bases: 0. The CDR3 runs to 14 residues.

V usage is TRBV14 and J usage is TRBJ2-7; D is unresolved. V was shortened by 0 bases and J by 3 bases, with 24 bases between the two germline ends. The germline V gene has CDR1 SGHDN and CDR2 FVKESK. The CDR3 is made up of 19 amino acids. CDR3 coding DNA: TGTGCCAGCAGCCAAGACCGGCCCGGGTTCCCGGGCCTAATCTACGAGCAGTACTTC. This sequence encodes CASSQDRPGFPGLIYEQYF.